This T cell receptor (beta chain) derives from a study of shared clonotypes between healthy human individuals. Regarding the study as a whole: Shared clonotypes across all four donors exceeded non-shared ones in generation probability.

Trimming at V came to 6 bases and at J to 6 bases, leaving 14 bases not matched to a gene. CDR1 is MNHEY and CDR2 is SVGAGI in the germline V gene. The CDR3 is made up of 15 amino acids. With regard to this clone: Antigen: not known.

TCRdb's table, derived via immunoSEQ multiplex PCR, lists solely in-frame clones and lacks some. Of approximately 2,200,000 clones in the sample, 93% were seen once. Naive CD8 populations comprised CD45RO-negative cells positively selected for CCR7, excluding terminally differentiated effector memory CD45RA+ cells. The sample consisted of naive CD8+ T cells from PBMCs. The sequence was obtained from a man between 18 and 29 years old in good health. Some clones in this sample may be carry-over from other donors' samples. The rearrangement uses TRBV6-5 and TRBJ2-7; 7 positions match TRBD1. This chain's CDR3 is CASSHELTGLGEQYF. In DNA form, the CDR3 reads TGTGCCAGCAGCCACGAGTTGACAGGGCTCGGCGAGCAGTACTTC.